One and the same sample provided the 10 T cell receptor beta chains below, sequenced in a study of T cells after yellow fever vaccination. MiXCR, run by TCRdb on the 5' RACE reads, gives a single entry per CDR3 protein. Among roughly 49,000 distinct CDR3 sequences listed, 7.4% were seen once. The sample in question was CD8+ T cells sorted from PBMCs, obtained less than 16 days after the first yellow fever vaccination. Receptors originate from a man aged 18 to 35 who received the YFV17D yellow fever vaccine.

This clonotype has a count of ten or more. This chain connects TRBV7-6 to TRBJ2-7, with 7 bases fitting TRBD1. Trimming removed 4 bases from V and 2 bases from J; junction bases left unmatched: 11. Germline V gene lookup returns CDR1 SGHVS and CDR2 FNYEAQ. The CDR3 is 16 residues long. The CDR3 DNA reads TGTGCCAGCAGCTCAATCCAGGACAGGCCACCCTACGAGCAGTACGTC. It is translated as CASSSIQDRPPYEQYV.

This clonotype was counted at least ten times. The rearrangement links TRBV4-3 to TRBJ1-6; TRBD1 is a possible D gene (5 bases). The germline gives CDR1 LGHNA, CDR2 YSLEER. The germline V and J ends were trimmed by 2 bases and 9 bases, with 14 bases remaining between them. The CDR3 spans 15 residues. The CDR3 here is CASSQKPTGGSPLHF. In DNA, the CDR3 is TGCGCCAGCAGCCAAAAACCTACCGGGGGTTCACCCCTCCACTTT.

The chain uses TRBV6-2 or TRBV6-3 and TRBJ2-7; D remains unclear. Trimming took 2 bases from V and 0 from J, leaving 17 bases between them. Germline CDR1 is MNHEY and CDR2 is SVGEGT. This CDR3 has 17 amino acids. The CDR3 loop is CASSYEIQTLSSYEQYV. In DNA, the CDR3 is TGTGCCAGCAGTTACGAAATCCAGACTCTGAGCTCCTACGAGCAGTACGTC.

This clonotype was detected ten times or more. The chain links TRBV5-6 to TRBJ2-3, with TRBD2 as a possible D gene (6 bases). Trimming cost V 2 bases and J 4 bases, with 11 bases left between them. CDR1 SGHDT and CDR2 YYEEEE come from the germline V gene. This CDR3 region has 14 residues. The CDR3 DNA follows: TGTGCCAGCAGCTTAATACTAGCTCCAGATACGCAGTATTTT. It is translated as CASSLILAPDTQYF.

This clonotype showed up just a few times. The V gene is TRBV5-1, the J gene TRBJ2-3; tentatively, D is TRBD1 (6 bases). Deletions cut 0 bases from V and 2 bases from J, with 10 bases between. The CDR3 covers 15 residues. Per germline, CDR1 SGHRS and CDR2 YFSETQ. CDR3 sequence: CASSLVGAFTDTQYF. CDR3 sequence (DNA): TGCGCCAGCAGCTTGGTGGGGGCGTTCACAGATACGCAGTATTTT.

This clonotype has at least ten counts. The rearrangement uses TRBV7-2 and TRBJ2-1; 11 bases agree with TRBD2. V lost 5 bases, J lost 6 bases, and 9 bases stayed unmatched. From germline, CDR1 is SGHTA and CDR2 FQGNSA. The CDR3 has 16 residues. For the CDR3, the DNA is TGTGCCAGCAGCCCCCCTTTAGCGGGGGGGCTCAATGAGCAGTTCTTC. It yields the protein CASSPPLAGGLNEQFF.

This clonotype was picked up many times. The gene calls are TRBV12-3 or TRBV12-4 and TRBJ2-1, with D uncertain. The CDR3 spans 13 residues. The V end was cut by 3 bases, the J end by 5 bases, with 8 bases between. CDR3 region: CASSFWSHNEQFF. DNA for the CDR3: TGTGCCAGCAGTTTTTGGAGCCACAATGAGCAGTTCTTC.

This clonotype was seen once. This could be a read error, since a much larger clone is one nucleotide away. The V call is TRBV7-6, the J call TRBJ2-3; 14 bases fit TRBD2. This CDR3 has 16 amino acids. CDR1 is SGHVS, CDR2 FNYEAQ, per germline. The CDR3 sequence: CASSSRLAGGRDTKYF. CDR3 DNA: TGTGCCAGCAGCTCCAGACTAGCGGGGGGGAGAGATACGAAGTATTTT.

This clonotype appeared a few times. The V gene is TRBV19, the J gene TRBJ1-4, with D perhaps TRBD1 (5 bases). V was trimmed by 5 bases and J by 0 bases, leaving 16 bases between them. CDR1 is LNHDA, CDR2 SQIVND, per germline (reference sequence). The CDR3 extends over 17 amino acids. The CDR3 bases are TGTGCCAGTAGTGATCGACCGGGACTCACAACTAATGAAAAACTGTTTTTT. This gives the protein CASSDRPGLTTNEKLFF.

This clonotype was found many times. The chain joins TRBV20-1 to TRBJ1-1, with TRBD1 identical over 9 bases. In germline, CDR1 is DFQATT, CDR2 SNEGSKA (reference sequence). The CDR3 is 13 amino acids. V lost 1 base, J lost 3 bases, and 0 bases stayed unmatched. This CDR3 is CSARGQGDTEAFF. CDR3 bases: TGCAGTGCTAGAGGACAGGGGGACACTGAAGCTTTCTTT.